What follows describes a single T cell receptor (beta chain). The data are from a study of shared clonotypes between healthy human individuals. Using immunoSEQ multiplex PCR, the repertoire was profiled, and TCRdb retains in-frame clones only, with some absent. The data hold 850,000 to 1,200,000 clones, with about three quarters observed a single time. Germline V gene data show CDR1 as SGHTA and CDR2 as FQGNSA. The CDR3 runs to 14 residues. With 5 bases removed from V and 8 bases from J, the gap between germline ends came to 16 bases. This TCR came from a young man in good health. Input material: memory CD4+ T cells sorted from blood. This sample's subset: CD45RA-negative fraction. The gene calls are TRBV7-2 and TRBJ2-1; D gene unclear. CDR3 bases: TGTGCCAGCAGCCCTGCCTGGGTTCGCGATGAGCAGTTCTTC. This translates into CASSPAWVRDEQFF.